This note documents a single T cell receptor beta chain sequence. Its antigen is not yet known. No base quality values were provided; no much bigger clone lies one nucleotide off. Using multiplexed V- and J-gene primers, the immunoSEQ hsTCRB Kit amplified TCR-beta CDR3 regions from genomic DNA. Unique DNA barcodes were added in a second PCR, and the samples were pooled together with a negative control and a positive control. An Illumina MiSeq running a 150-cycle paired-end protocol was used to sequence the pooled TCR-beta libraries. For the original study's pipeline: Raw sequencing data were processed by Adaptive Biotechnologies into a report with normalized, annotated TCR-beta repertoires. T-cell density was calculated by normalizing TCR-beta templates to usable DNA, with usable DNA estimated through amplification of housekeeping genes. Clonality was defined as 1 minus Pielou's evenness, while richness was a count of unique rearrangements. TCRdb provides this immuneACCESS table in a form limited to in-frame rearrangements. Some clones are lacking; in checked studies, under half of them reflect an unresolved V gene, and why the rest are absent is not known. Clone size and V and J calls were adopted from that table, with D and trimming inferred from the DNA. The sample table shows about 3,100 clones, and 90% are seen once. The leading ten clones occupy roughly 4.5% of the sample.

The entry originates in a study of T cells and copy number aberrations in small-cell lung cancer listed by TCRdb under 2021. At the level of the whole study: TCR repertoire sequencing was paired with whole-exome sequencing of the same tumor regions to relate T cell metrics to mutations and copy number aberrations. Tumor TCR data existed for under 20 patients, and some 15 patients had TCR data from both tumor tissue and normal tissue. General findings and caveats noted by the study authors: Every specimen was formalin-fixed paraffin-embedded tissue, a material known to introduce sequencing artifacts. Lower T-cell density, richness and clonality were observed in tumors than in adjacent lung tissue, although the difference in density was not significant. A small sample size, resulting from surgical resection being uncommon in small-cell lung cancer, limited the study, and the findings need validation.

From the cysteine up to the phenylalanine, the CDR3 has a length of 17 residues. CDR3 DNA is the only sequence kept; it has 51 bases, read in frame from the first base. From a lookup of the germline V gene, CDR1 and CDR2 are SGHDN and FVKESK. V lost 4 bases and J lost 0 bases, and the count of bases not matched to a germline gene is 10. Patients with limited-stage small-cell lung cancer who underwent surgical resection in Hangzhou, China, between about 2007 and 2020 were included as donors. All donors were treated with upfront surgery without preoperative chemotherapy or radiotherapy, and immunotherapy was not given to any donor before or after surgery. All 20 or so patients in the sequenced cohort were identified as smokers or heavy second-hand smokers. Adjacent normal lung was collected at least 2 cm from the tumor margin and was confirmed morphologically free of malignant cells by two pathologists. The study used multi-region TCR-beta sequencing of resected limited-stage small-cell lung cancers together with tumor-adjacent lung tissue to characterize T cell repertoire heterogeneity. The AllPrep DNA/RNA FFPE Kit (Qiagen) was used to extract genomic DNA from FFPE tissue.

The sequence came from a man aged 50 to 59 with small cell lung cancer. The receptor chain draws on TRBV14 and TRBJ2-3; TRBD2 lines up with 7 middle nucleotides. Sample: normal tissue next to the tumor. The sequence in DNA is TGTGCCAGCAGCCCCTTAGCGGGCGCCTCTAGCACAGATACGCAGTATTTT. Its protein reads: CASSPLAGASSTDTQYF.